The subject of this entry is one T cell receptor beta chain. The sample comes from a study of T cell responses to AZD1222 COVID-19 vaccine. Profiled with immunoSEQ multiplex PCR; TCRdb holds only in-frame clones, not every one. The repertoire consists of roughly 100,000 clones, with nearly 90% occurring once and the leading ten covering 2% to 3%. Germline CDR1 SNHLY, CDR2 FYNNEI. The V gene lost 4 bases and the J gene lost 4 bases, with 13 bases spanning the gap. This CDR3 is 14 amino acids long. This clonotype was obtained from an adult who received the AZD1222 COVID-19 vaccine. The sequencing here drew on peripheral blood, taken 28 days after the second AZD1222 dose. The rearrangement joins TRBV2 to TRBJ1-2; D uncertain. In DNA, the CDR3 is TGTGCCAGCAGTGTTGGCACGATCAGCTATGGCTACACCTTC. Translation: CASSVGTISYGYTF.